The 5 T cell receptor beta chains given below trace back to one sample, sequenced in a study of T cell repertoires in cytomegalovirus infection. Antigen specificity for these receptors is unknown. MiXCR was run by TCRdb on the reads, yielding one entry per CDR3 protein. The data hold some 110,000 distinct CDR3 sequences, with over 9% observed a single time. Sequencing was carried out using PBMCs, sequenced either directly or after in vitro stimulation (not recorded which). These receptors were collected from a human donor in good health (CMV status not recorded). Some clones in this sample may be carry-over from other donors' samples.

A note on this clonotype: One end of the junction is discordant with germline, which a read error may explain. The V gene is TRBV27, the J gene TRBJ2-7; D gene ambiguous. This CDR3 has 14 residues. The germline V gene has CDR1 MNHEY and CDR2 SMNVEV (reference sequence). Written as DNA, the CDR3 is TGTGCCGGCAGTCTCAAACGTAGCCTCCACGAGCAGTACTTC. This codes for CAGSLKRSLHEQYF.

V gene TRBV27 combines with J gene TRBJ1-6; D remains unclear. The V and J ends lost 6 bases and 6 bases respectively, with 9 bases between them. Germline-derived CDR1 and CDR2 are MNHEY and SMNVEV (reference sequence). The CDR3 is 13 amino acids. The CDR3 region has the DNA TGTGCCAGCAGGGTTCGGGGTAATTCACCCCTCCACTTT. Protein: CASRVRGNSPLHF.

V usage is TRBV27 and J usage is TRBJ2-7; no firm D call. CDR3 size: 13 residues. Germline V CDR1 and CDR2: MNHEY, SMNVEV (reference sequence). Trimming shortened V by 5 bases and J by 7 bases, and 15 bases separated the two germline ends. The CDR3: CASSPALLSEQYV. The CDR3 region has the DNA TGTGCCAGCAGTCCCGCCCTTTTGAGTGAGCAGTACGTC.

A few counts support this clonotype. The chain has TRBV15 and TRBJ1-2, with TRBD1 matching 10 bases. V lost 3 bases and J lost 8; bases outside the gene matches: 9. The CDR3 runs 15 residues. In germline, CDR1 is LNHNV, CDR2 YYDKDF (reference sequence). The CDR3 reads CATSSLTGGMGGYTF. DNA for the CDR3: TGTGCCACCAGCAGCTTGACAGGGGGCATGGGCGGCTACACCTTC.

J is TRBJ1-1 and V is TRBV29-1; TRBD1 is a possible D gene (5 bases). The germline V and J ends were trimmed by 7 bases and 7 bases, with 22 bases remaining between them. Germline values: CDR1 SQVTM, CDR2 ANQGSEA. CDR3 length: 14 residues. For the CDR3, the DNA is TGCAGCGCTAAGGCGATAGACAGAGTTCATGAAGCTTTCTTT. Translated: CSAKAIDRVHEAFF.